This is a list of T cell receptor beta chains from one sample in a study of blood T cell repertoires in COVID-19. Method: immunoSEQ multiplex PCR; TCRdb's copy keeps in-frame clones and lacks some. The repertoire includes roughly 160,000 clones, approximately 88% of them detected once, and 10% to 15% sits in the top ten. The specimen was PBMCs or T cells enriched from blood (not recorded which). All receptors come from a woman in her sixties or seventies who had recovered from COVID-19. Both conserved end residues are part of each CDR3. D genes are given only for firm matches. Clone size, where shown, is once, few, many, or a class for clones that have expanded.

size	V	J	D	DNA	CDR3
-	TRBV9	TRBJ1-1	TRBD1	TGTGCCAGCAGCGCCAAGGGGGCACGGGTCACTGAAGCTTTCTTT	CASSAKGARVTEAFF
-	TRBV7-3	TRBJ2-2	TRBD2	TGTGCCAGCAGCTTCGGCGGGAGGACTGGGGAGCTGTTTTTT	CASSFGGRTGELFF
-	TRBV5-1	TRBJ2-3	-	TGCGCCAGCAGCTCCGGGACTCCCGGAGATACGCAGTATTTT	CASSSGTPGDTQYF
once	TRBV5-1	TRBJ2-7	-	TGCGCCAGCAACTTGAGGCCCGGGGACGAGCAGTACTTC	CASNLRPGDEQYF
-	TRBV6-5	TRBJ2-7	TRBD1	TGTGCCAGCAGTTACAAGGTGGGGACAGGGGGGGAGCAGTACTTC	CASSYKVGTGGEQYF
-	TRBV5-6	TRBJ1-2	-	TGTGCCAGCAGTCCCGGGCGGGGGAACGGCTACACCTTC	CASSPGRGNGYTF
-	TRBV27	TRBJ2-5	TRBD2	TGTGCCAGCAGCCTGAGCGGGGGGGAGACCCAGTACTTC	CASSLSGGETQYF
-	TRBV3-1/TRBV3-2	TRBJ2-3	-	TGTGCCAGCAGCCAAGTGCGAGATACGCAGTATTTT	CASSQVRDTQYF
-	TRBV7-2	TRBJ2-2	-	TGTGCCAGCAGCTTTGGTAGGGGCCCGGGCACCGGGGAGCTGTTTTTT	CASSFGRGPGTGELFF
-	TRBV3-1/TRBV3-2	TRBJ1-6	-	TGTGCCAGCAGCCAAGATAGCAGACCCCTCCACTTT	CASSQDSRPLHF
few	TRBV5-1	TRBJ1-2	-	TGCGCCAGCAGCACCGGGGTGGGCTCCCCAGGGGTCGGCTACACCTTC	CASSTGVGSPGVGYTF
once	TRBV5-6	TRBJ2-2	-	TGTGCCAGCAGCTTGGGTAGCGGGGAGCTGTTTTTT	CASSLGSGELFF
few	TRBV19	TRBJ1-1	-	TGTGCCAGTAGTAACCTAGGCGGTAATGAAGCTTTCTTT	CASSNLGGNEAFF
-	TRBV18	TRBJ2-3	-	TGTGCCAGCTCACCTACAGTAGTTGGGACAGATACGCAGTATTTT	CASSPTVVGTDTQYF
-	TRBV11-2	TRBJ1-5	-	TGTGCCAGCAGCCCCGGGAATCAGCCCCAGCATTTT	CASSPGNQPQHF
-	TRBV5-1	TRBJ1-4	-	TGCGCCAGCAGCCCCCGACTTTGGCCCGGGGCTAATGAAAAACTGTTTTTT	CASSPRLWPGANEKLFF